This T cell receptor beta chain comes out of a study of tumor-infiltrating lymphocytes in primary liver carcinoma (dated by TCRdb to 2017 to 2019). About the full investigation: Between November 2015 and early 2016, about 5 patients in China with histopathologically diagnosed primary liver carcinoma had their tumors surgically resected. Of the five patients (three men and two women, aged 30 to 69 years), four had hepatocellular carcinoma and one had combined HCC and intrahepatic cholangiocarcinoma. The five patients had tumors of stage T1-T3 N0M0, with maximum diameters ranging from roughly 4.2 to 10 cm. Samples yielded roughly 3.5 to 7.13 million productive TCRbeta reads; read depth did not differ significantly between tissue types. The study combined TCRbeta repertoire sequencing, expression microarrays and whole-exome sequencing across five regions of each liver tumor, with adjacent normal tissue and blood. A total of roughly 35 specimens from 5 patients went through TCRbeta repertoire sequencing, namely 25 tumor regions, 5 adjacent noncancerous liver tissues and 5 peripheral blood samples. Reproducibility between technical replicate repertoires was high, with correlation coefficients above 0.95 and mean shared-clone rates around 0.88. Overall study results and their limits: Only a few patients were included in the study, and the authors note that the findings should be validated in a larger study. The top 250 clones accounted for a significantly greater share of the repertoire in tumors than in blood (p = 0.039). Repertoire overlap was found to be higher between tumor regions (mean roughly 36%) than between tumor-adjacent (roughly 17%) or tumor-blood (about 15%) pairs, consistent with antigen-driven expansion. Only the TCR beta chain was sequenced, which likely underestimates true repertoire diversity because unpaired alpha chains were not captured. Since the samples were bulk and unsorted, there was no way to compare CD4+ and CD8+ T cell repertoires.

RNA from unsorted whole blood was extracted with TRIzol reagent, and germline DNA was obtained with the DNeasy Blood & Tissue kit. Patients had chronic HBV infection and were treatment-naive at sampling. Before surgery, four milliliters of peripheral blood were drawn into K2EDTA tubes. Using a constant-region primer and ProtoScript II reverse transcriptase, TCRbeta-specific cDNA was reverse-transcribed from 400 to 550 ng total RNA. Construction of the TCRbeta libraries relied on three nested rounds of multiplex PCR, following a slightly modified ARM-PCR procedure. The first two PCR rounds used multiplex TRBV1-TRBV30 forward primers with a Cbeta reverse primer, each for approximately 10 cycles. Sample barcodes and Illumina adapters were added in a final 25-cycle PCR with Deep VentR polymerase. Before sequencing, amplicons of 200-500 bp were purified from gel using a QIAquick gel extraction kit. The TCRbeta amplicons were sequenced with 250-bp paired-end reads on an Illumina HiSeq 2500. On the study's bioinformatics: Reads were quality-trimmed with Trimmomatic v0.33, and paired reads were merged with FLASH v1.2.11 to recover full CDR3 sequences. MiGEC v1.2.1b assigned V, D and J germline segments to the rearranged TCRbeta sequences. VDJtools v1.0.0 computed clonotype statistics and Shannon-Wiener diversity indices. To cut down on sampling bias, every analysis after diversity analysis relied on just the 250 most abundant clonotypes from each sample. Using fastp trimming at Q25 and MiXCR clonotype assembly, TCRdb reanalyzed the public sequencing data and kept in-frame beta chains. Records with the same CDR3 protein are collapsed into one entry carrying the most frequent genes and DNA. TCRdb's processing, not the authors' own work, is the source of the V and J calls. The sample yields approximately 300,000 distinct CDR3 sequences; more than 55% were counted once. The biggest ten clones account for around 9.5% of the sample.

The germline V gene gives CDR1 as LGHNA and CDR2 as YSLEER. V is pared back by 1 base and J by 12 bases, with 12 bases lying between the germline termini. Counted from cysteine to phenylalanine, this CDR3 has 12 amino acids. Just CDR3 DNA is preserved here, 36 bases in frame from base 1. In the case of this clonotype: Its specific antigen is unknown. This may be a read error: a much more frequent sequence differs by one nucleotide.

The sample comprised peripheral blood. The sequence links TRBV4-3 to TRBJ1-2; no D gene call is confident. This TCR derives from a man aged 35-49 years with primary liver carcinoma and hepatitis B virus infection. The CDR3 in this case is CASSQGSGGHTF. The sequenced DNA: TGCGCCAGCAGCCAAGGGTCCGGCGGCCACACCTTC.